One and the same sample provided the 14 T cell receptor beta chains below, sequenced in a study of cytomegalovirus exposure and HLA in healthy donors. With 60 Vbeta and 13 Jbeta primers, the PCR was carried out. Data came from immunoSEQ multiplex PCR; TCRdb stores just in-frame clones and leaves some out. The table shows 150,000 to 200,000 clones, with around 80% occurring only once. Sequencing was performed on PBMCs. The source of these receptors is a young woman in good health and CMV-seronegative.

This clone was found a few times. The chain couples TRBV5-1 to TRBJ2-5; 7 bases are shared with TRBD2. Losses at the gene ends were 4 bases for V and 5 bases for J; bases not matched to a gene: 8. This CDR3 is built from 14 residues. The germline V gene has CDR1 SGHRS and CDR2 YFSETQ. CDR3 in amino acids: CASSTGRGRETQYF. CDR3 in DNA: TGCGCCAGCAGCACCGGGCGGGGGAGGGAGACCCAGTACTTC.

The chain couples TRBV13 to TRBJ2-1; 10 bases map to TRBD2. Germline V CDR1 and CDR2: PRHDT, FYEKMQ (reference sequence). V lost 8 bases, J lost 3 bases, and 10 bases stayed unmatched. This CDR3 region has 16 residues. The CDR3 region has the DNA TGTGCCAGCGACCCCCAAAGCGGGAGGGTCTACAATGAGCAGTTCTTC. It yields the protein CASDPQSGRVYNEQFF.

The chain carries TRBV19 and TRBJ2-5, with D possibly TRBD1 on 5 matching bases. The length of the CDR3 is 12 residues. Germline V gene data show CDR1 as LNHDA and CDR2 as SQIVND (reference sequence). V lost 3 bases to trimming and J lost 4 bases, with 6 bases between them. CDR3 protein: CASSIDRETQYF. In DNA form, the CDR3 reads TGTGCCAGTAGTATCGACAGAGAGACCCAGTACTTC. Combining the CDR3 with reference TRBV19 and TRBJ2-5 gives the whole variable domain DGGITQSPKYLFRKEGQNVTLSCEQNLNHDAMYWYRQDPGQGLRLIYYSQIVNDFQKGDIAEGYSVSREKKESFPLTVTSAQKNPTAFYLCASSIDRETQYFGPGTRLLVL.

This clone was picked up one time. The gene calls are TRBV7-9 and TRBJ2-7; 8 bases are shared with TRBD2. The length of the CDR3 is 14 residues. Germline lookup yields CDR1 SEHNR and CDR2 FQNEAQ (reference sequence). Unmatched junction bases numbered 5, after V lost 6 bases and J lost 1 base. CDR3 region: CASSPTSGSYEQYF. The CDR3 bases are TGTGCCAGCAGTCCAACTAGCGGTTCCTACGAGCAGTACTTC.

V usage is TRBV4-3 and J usage is TRBJ2-7; D might be TRBD1 (6 bases). The V gene's germline CDR1 is LGHNA and CDR2 YSLEER. The V gene lost 0 bases and the J gene lost 3 bases, with 15 bases spanning the gap. The CDR3 spans 16 residues. The CDR3 loop reads CASSQDVAGVHYEQYF. The CDR3 DNA sequence: TGCGCCAGCAGCCAAGATGTAGCAGGGGTTCACTACGAGCAGTACTTC.

The chain joins TRBV7-9 to TRBJ1-1; weak D call: TRBD1 (5 bases). There are 13 residues in the CDR3. V was trimmed by 0 bases and J by 7 bases, leaving 9 bases between them. Looked up from germline, CDR1 is SEHNR and CDR2 is FQNEAQ (reference sequence). CDR3 DNA: TGTGCCAGCAGCTTAGCCGTCGGGGGTGAAGCTTTCTTT. It translates to CASSLAVGGEAFF. The whole variable domain, remainder taken from reference TRBV7-9 and TRBJ1-1, is DTGVSQNPRHKITKRGQNVTFRCDPISEHNRLYWYRQTLGQGPEFLTYFQNEAQLEKSRLLSDRFSAERPKGSFSTLEIQRTEQGDSAMYLCASSLAVGGEAFFGQGTRLTVV.

This chain links TRBV6-5 with TRBJ1-3; weak D call: TRBD1 (6 bases). V was pared by 6 bases and J by 4 bases, with 16 bases between. The CDR3 is 15 residues long. The germline V gene encodes CDR1 MNHEY and CDR2 SVGAGI. The CDR3 nucleotides are TGTGCCAGCAGACCCCTTTTGAGGGGGGGAAACACCATATATTTT. Translating it yields CASRPLLRGGNTIYF.

This chain links TRBV27 with TRBJ2-3; TRBD2 agrees at 8 bases. The junction had 3 bases not matched to a gene; V was cut back by 6 bases and J by 4 bases. The germline V gene encodes CDR1 MNHEY and CDR2 SMNVEV (reference sequence). The CDR3 sequence is 13 residues long. As DNA, the CDR3 is TGTGCCAGCAGCCCGACTAGCGCAGATACGCAGTATTTT. It encodes CASSPTSADTQYF.

The sample holds a few counts of this clone. The rearrangement uses TRBV5-6 and TRBJ2-1; no reliable D call. V was cut by 4 bases and J by 15 bases, with 20 bases left in between. The CDR3 runs 13 residues. Germline loops: CDR1 SGHDT, CDR2 YYEEEE. The CDR3 region has the DNA TGTGCCAGCAGCCGGATTGGATTTGCGGAGTGGTTCTTC. This gives the protein CASSRIGFAEWFF.

The rearrangement uses TRBV7-9 and TRBJ2-1; D might be TRBD2 (5 bases). There are 13 residues in the CDR3. Germline CDR1 SEHNR, CDR2 FQNEAQ (reference sequence). With 5 bases removed from V and 9 bases from J, the gap between germline ends came to 14 bases. The CDR3 loop is CASSPPRGSEQFF. DNA for the CDR3: TGTGCCAGCAGCCCCCCCCGGGGAAGTGAGCAGTTCTTC. The variable domain in full, with the rest retrieved from reference TRBV7-9 and TRBJ2-1, is DTGVSQNPRHKITKRGQNVTFRCDPISEHNRLYWYRQTLGQGPEFLTYFQNEAQLEKSRLLSDRFSAERPKGSFSTLEIQRTEQGDSAMYLCASSPPRGSEQFFGPGTRLTVL.

V is TRBV27 and J is TRBJ1-4; the match to TRBD1 covers 9 bases. CDR3 length equals 14 residues. Trimming took 5 bases from V and 6 from J; bases not matched to a gene: 4. The V gene's germline CDR1 is MNHEY and CDR2 SMNVEV (reference sequence). The DNA of the CDR3 is TGTGCCAGCAGTAAATGGACAGGGGATGAAAAACTGTTTTTT. Translating gives CASSKWTGDEKLFF.

This clone was found a few times. The rearrangement links TRBV6-5 to TRBJ2-7; a possible D gene is TRBD1 (5 bases). Germline CDR1 reads MNHEY; CDR2 reads SVGAGI. V dropped 5 bases and J dropped 3 bases, with 17 bases sitting between them. This CDR3 comprises 15 residues. The CDR3 region is CASSTSVTALYEQYF. In nucleotides, the CDR3 is TGTGCCAGCAGTACGTCTGTGACAGCGCTCTACGAGCAGTACTTC.

The chain has TRBV29-1 and TRBJ2-3; tentative D call: TRBD1 (6 bases). CDR1 and CDR2 (germline): SQVTM, ANQGSEA. Trimming removed 6 bases from V and 2 bases from J, with 12 bases in between. The CDR3 totals 13 residues. The CDR3 sequence: CSVPGQTTDTQYF. CDR3 in DNA: TGCAGCGTCCCGGGACAAACCACAGATACGCAGTATTTT.

J is TRBJ2-3 and V is TRBV6-4; a possible D gene is TRBD2 (6 bases). Trimming removed 2 bases at V and 4 bases at J, with 13 bases between. The CDR3 totals 15 residues. The germline V gene has CDR1 MRHNA and CDR2 SNTAGT. The CDR3 here is CASSDAGLASDTQYF. The DNA of the CDR3 is TGTGCCAGCAGTGACGCGGGGCTTGCTTCAGATACGCAGTATTTT.